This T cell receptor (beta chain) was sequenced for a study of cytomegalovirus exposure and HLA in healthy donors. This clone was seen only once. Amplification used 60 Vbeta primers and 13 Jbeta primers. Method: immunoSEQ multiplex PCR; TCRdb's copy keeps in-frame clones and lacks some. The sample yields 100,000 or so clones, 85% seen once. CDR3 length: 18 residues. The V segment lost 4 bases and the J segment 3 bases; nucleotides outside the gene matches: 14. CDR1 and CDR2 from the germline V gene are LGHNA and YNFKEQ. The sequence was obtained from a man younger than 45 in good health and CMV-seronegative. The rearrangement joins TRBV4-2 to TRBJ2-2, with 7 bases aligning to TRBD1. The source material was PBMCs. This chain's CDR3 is CASSLKGDRVGDTGELFF. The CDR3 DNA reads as TGTGCCAGCAGCCTAAAAGGCGACAGGGTGGGGGACACCGGGGAGCTGTTTTTT.